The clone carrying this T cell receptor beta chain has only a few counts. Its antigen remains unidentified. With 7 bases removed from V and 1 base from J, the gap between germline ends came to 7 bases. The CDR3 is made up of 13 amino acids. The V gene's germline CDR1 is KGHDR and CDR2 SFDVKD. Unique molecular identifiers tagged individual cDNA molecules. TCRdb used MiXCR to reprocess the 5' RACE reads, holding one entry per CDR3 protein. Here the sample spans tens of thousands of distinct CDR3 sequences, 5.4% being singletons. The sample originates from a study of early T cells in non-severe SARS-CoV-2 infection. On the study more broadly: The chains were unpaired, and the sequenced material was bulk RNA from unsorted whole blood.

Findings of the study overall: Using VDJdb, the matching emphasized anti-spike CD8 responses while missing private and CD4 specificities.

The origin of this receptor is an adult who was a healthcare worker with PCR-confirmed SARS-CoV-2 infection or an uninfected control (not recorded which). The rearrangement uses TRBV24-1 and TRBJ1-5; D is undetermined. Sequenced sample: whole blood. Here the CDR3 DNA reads TGTGCCACCAGCGAGGAGAGCAATCAGCCCCAGCATTTT. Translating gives CATSEESNQPQHF.